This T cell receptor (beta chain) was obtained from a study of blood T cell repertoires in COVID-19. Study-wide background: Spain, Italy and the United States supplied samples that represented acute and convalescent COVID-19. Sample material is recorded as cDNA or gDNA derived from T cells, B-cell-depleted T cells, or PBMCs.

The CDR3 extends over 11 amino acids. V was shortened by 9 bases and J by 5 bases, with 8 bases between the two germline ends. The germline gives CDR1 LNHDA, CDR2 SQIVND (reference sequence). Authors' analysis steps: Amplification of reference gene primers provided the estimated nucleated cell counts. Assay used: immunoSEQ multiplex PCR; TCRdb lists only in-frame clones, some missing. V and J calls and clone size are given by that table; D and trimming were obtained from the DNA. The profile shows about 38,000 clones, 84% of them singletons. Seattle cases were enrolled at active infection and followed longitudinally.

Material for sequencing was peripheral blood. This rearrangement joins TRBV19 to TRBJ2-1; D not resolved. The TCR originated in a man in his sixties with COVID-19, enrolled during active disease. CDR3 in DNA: TGTGCCAGCACTTTGAACAATGAGCAGTTCTTC. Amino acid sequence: CASTLNNEQFF.